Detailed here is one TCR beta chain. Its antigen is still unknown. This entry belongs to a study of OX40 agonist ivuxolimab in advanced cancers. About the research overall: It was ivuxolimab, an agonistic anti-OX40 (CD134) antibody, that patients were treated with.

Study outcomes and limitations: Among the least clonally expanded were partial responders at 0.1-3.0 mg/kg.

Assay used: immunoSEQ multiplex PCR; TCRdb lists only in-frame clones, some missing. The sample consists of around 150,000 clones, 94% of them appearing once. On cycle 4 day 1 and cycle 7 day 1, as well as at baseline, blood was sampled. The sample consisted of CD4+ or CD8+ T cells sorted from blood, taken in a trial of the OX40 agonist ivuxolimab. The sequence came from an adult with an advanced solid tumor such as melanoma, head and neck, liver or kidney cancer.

As DNA, the CDR3 is TGTGCCAGCAGTTACCGGGACACTGGGGCTTTCTTT. Protein sequence: CASSYRDTGAFF. This chain links TRBV7-9 with TRBJ1-1, with D perhaps TRBD1 (6 bases). Germline CDR1 reads SEHNR; CDR2 reads FQNEAQ (reference sequence). V was shortened by 6 bases and J by 11 bases, with 16 bases between the two germline ends. The CDR3 loop spans 12 amino acids.